This is a list of T cell receptor beta chains from one sample in a study of cytomegalovirus exposure and HLA in healthy donors. Clones were read by immunoSEQ multiplex PCR, and TCRdb kept only the in-frame ones, dropping some. The profile shows about 260,000 clones, 80% to 90% of them singletons. Sequencing was carried out using PBMCs. The receptors originated from a woman aged 40 to 50 in good health and CMV-seropositive. CDR3s include the opening cysteine and the closing phenylalanine or tryptophan. Each record gives: J gene, D gene, clone size, V gene, CDR3 DNA, CDR3 protein. The D gene is left open where the match is weak. For some rows the clone size is stated as once, few or many, or as a class when expanded; others skip it.

>TRBJ2-2|-|-|TRBV6-6
TGTGCCAGCAGTTACTCGGCTAGGGGCCCCGGGGAGCTGTTTTTT
CASSYSARGPGELFF
>TRBJ1-2|-|-|TRBV19
TGTGCCAGTAGTCCTACAGGGTTCCGAGGTGGCTACACCTTC
CASSPTGFRGGYTF
>TRBJ2-7|TRBD1|once|TRBV19
TGTGCCAGTAGTACCGACAGGGGCGAGGTACACGAGCAGTACTTC
CASSTDRGEVHEQYF
>TRBJ2-1|TRBD2|-|TRBV6-5
TGTGCCAGCAGGTCGGGACTAGCGGGAATCGATGAGCAGTTCTTC
CASRSGLAGIDEQFF
>TRBJ1-4|-|-|TRBV2
TGTGCCAGCAGTGAAGTTTACAGTAAAGAAAAACTGTTTTTT
CASSEVYSKEKLFF
>TRBJ1-4|TRBD1|-|TRBV7-2
TGTGCCAGCAGCGGTTCGAGGACAGGGTATTTTGAAAAACTGTTTTTT
CASSGSRTGYFEKLFF
>TRBJ2-3|TRBD2|-|TRBV9
TGTGCCAGCAGCGTAGGGTTCCGGGAGGTTAGGACAGATACGCAGTATTTT
CASSVGFREVRTDTQYF
>TRBJ1-1|-|-|TRBV6-6
TGTGCCAGCCAAGCATCCCGGGGCACTGAAGCTTTCTTT
CASQASRGTEAFF
>TRBJ2-5|TRBD1|-|TRBV28
TGTGCCAGCAGTTTCTTCGGACAGGGGCTTCAAGAGACCCAGTACTTC
CASSFFGQGLQETQYF
>TRBJ2-7|TRBD1|-|TRBV30
TGTGCCTGGAGTCACAGGGGGCTCGGGTACGAGCAGTACTTC
CAWSHRGLGYEQYF
>TRBJ1-2|TRBD1|-|TRBV29-1
TGCAGCTCCGGGACAGGCGATGGCTACACCTTC
CSSGTGDGYTF
>TRBJ2-1|TRBD2|-|TRBV18
TGTGCCAGCTCACCTAGCGGGAGGGCCTACAATGAGCAGTTCTTC
CASSPSGRAYNEQFF
>TRBJ2-3|TRBD1|-|TRBV28
TGTGCCAGCAGTCAAAGACAGGGATTCAGCACAGATACGCAGTATTTT
CASSQRQGFSTDTQYF
>TRBJ2-7|-|-|TRBV9
TGTGCCAGCAGCGTAGGCCTCGAGAAATTCTACGAGCAGTACTTC
CASSVGLEKFYEQYF
>TRBJ1-1|-|-|TRBV9
TGTGCCAGCAGCGCGGCAGGGAACACTGAAGCTTTCTTT
CASSAAGNTEAFF
>TRBJ2-5|-|-|TRBV5-5
TGTGCCAGCAGCTTGGCCGGGGAGACCCAGTACTTC
CASSLAGETQYF
>TRBJ1-2|TRBD1|-|TRBV7-3
TGTGCCAGCAGCTTAGAAACAGGGGACGGCTACACCTTC
CASSLETGDGYTF
>TRBJ2-7|TRBD1|-|TRBV25-1
TGTGCCAGCAGTGCCGGGACAGGGGGCGACTACGAGCAGTACTTC
CASSAGTGGDYEQYF
>TRBJ1-2|-|-|TRBV27
TGTGCCAGCACTAGTTTCGGGGCTAACTATGGCTACACCTTC
CASTSFGANYGYTF
>TRBJ1-6|-|-|TRBV4-3
TGCGCCAGCAGCCAAGGCTTTACGGGACTGAGTAATTCACCCCTCCACTTT
CASSQGFTGLSNSPLHF
>TRBJ2-7|TRBD1|-|TRBV19
TGTGCCAGCACCGGGACAGGGGGCGCGGGCTCCTACGAGCAGTACTTC
CASTGTGGAGSYEQYF
>TRBJ1-2|-|-|TRBV7-2
TGTGCCAGCAGCTTAGCGCTGGTGCAGGGGAACTATGGCTACACCTTC
CASSLALVQGNYGYTF
>TRBJ2-2|-|once|TRBV19
TGTGCCAGTAGCCGCCCCTCCGGGGGTGGGATCGGGGAGCTGTTTTTT
CASSRPSGGGIGELFF
>TRBJ1-4|TRBD1|few|TRBV4-1
TGCGCCAGCAGCCGAGAACGACAGGGTGTGGTTGAAAAACTGTTTTTT
CASSRERQGVVEKLFF
>TRBJ1-3|-|-|TRBV7-8
TGTGCCAGCAGCTTACGTGAGGGTGGGTCTGGAAACACCATATATTTT
CASSLREGGSGNTIYF
>TRBJ1-1|-|-|TRBV27
TGTGCCAGCAGTCAAGGGGCGACAGGAAAGAACACTGAAGCTTTCTTT
CASSQGATGKNTEAFF
>TRBJ2-7|TRBD1|-|TRBV7-9
TGTGCCAGCAGCTTCTTCCGGGACAGGGAGGACGAGCAGTACTTC
CASSFFRDREDEQYF
>TRBJ1-1|TRBD1|-|TRBV7-9
TGTGCCAGCAGCTTATGGCCAGGGGGGAACACTGAAGCTTTCTTT
CASSLWPGGNTEAFF
>TRBJ2-7|TRBD2|-|TRBV7-2
TGTGCCAGCAGCTCCAGGACTAGCGGGAGCCACGAGCAGTACTTC
CASSSRTSGSHEQYF
>TRBJ1-4|-|-|TRBV28
TGTGCCAGCAGCAGGACCGGGGGAGCGACGCGCGAAAAACTGTTTTTT
CASSRTGGATREKLFF
>TRBJ1-5|-|-|TRBV7-2
TGTGCCAGCAGTTATACAGGTGGGAATCAGCCCCAGCATTTT
CASSYTGGNQPQHF
>TRBJ2-7|TRBD1|-|TRBV5-5
TGTGCCCCAGGGACAGGACCATCCTACGAGCAGTACTTC
CAPGTGPSYEQYF
>TRBJ2-2|TRBD2|few|TRBV19
TGTGCCAGTAGTATAAGGAGCGGGACGGACACCGGGGAGCTGTTTTTT
CASSIRSGTDTGELFF
>TRBJ1-5|-|-|TRBV27
TGTGCCAGCAGTTTAGGGCTGAGCAATCAGCCCCAGCATTTT
CASSLGLSNQPQHF
>TRBJ2-1|TRBD1|-|TRBV23-1
TGCGCCAGCAGTCAAGGCGGGGAACAGGGGGCCCCCAATGAGCAGTTCTTC
CASSQGGEQGAPNEQFF
>TRBJ2-2|-|-|TRBV2
TGTGCCAGCTCTGGCCATCCCTCCGGGGAGCTGTTTTTT
CASSGHPSGELFF
>TRBJ2-1|TRBD2|-|TRBV4-1
TGCGCCAGCAGCCACACCGAGACTAGCGGGAGTACCGATGAGCAGTTCTTC
CASSHTETSGSTDEQFF
>TRBJ1-2|-|-|TRBV28
TGTGCCAGCAGTCCGCAGGTGGTACGGGGCTACACCTTC
CASSPQVVRGYTF
>TRBJ2-3|-|-|TRBV7-2
TGTGCCAGCAGCTTCGGATGGCGGGGACGCACAGATACGCAGTATTTT
CASSFGWRGRTDTQYF
>TRBJ2-1|-|few|TRBV7-3
TGTGCCAGCAGCTTAAGAGGGGGGGCTAGTTACAATGAGCAGTTCTTC
CASSLRGGASYNEQFF
>TRBJ1-3|-|-|TRBV28
TGTGCCAGCAACCCACAGGGCTCGCTCTCTGGAAACACCATATATTTT
CASNPQGSLSGNTIYF
>TRBJ1-2|TRBD1|-|TRBV6-4
TGTGCCAGCAGTGTCACCGGGACAGGGGATATCTATGGCTACACCTTC
CASSVTGTGDIYGYTF
>TRBJ1-3|-|-|TRBV7-9
TGTGCCAGCAGCCCTACCGACATCTCTGGAAACACCATATATTTT
CASSPTDISGNTIYF
>TRBJ2-2|TRBD2|-|TRBV10-3
TGTGCCATCAGTGTACTAGCGGGAGAAACCGGGGAGCTGTTTTTT
CAISVLAGETGELFF
>TRBJ2-5|TRBD2|-|TRBV7-8
TGTGCCAGCAGCTTAGGGCCTAGCGGGAGAGTAGAAGAGACCCAGTACTTC
CASSLGPSGRVEETQYF
>TRBJ2-5|-|-|TRBV25-1
TGTGCCAGCAGTGGGTTTCCTAAGGGGGAAGAGACCCAGTACTTC
CASSGFPKGEETQYF
>TRBJ2-3|TRBD2|-|TRBV18
TGTGCCAGCTCACCACCCGGGACTAGGGGTTCAGATACGCAGTATTTT
CASSPPGTRGSDTQYF
>TRBJ2-4|-|-|TRBV27
TGTGCCAGCAGTTTATTGGGGACTCCTCTGGCCAAAAACATTCAGTACTTC
CASSLLGTPLAKNIQYF
>TRBJ2-5|TRBD2|few|TRBV5-1
TGCGCCAGCAGCTCCCTCCCAATGACTAGCGGGACAGTGACCCAGTACTTC
CASSSLPMTSGTVTQYF
>TRBJ1-2|-|-|TRBV7-2
TGTGCCAGCAGCTTAGCGTTAAGCCCCAGCTACACCTTC
CASSLALSPSYTF
>TRBJ2-1|-|-|TRBV11-2
TGTGCCAGCAGCTCTTGGAGCCCTAAGAGGTCACACAATGAGCAGTTCTTC
CASSSWSPKRSHNEQFF
>TRBJ2-5|TRBD1|-|TRBV5-1
TGCGCCAGCAGCCGGACAGGGAACGTCGAAGAGACCCAGTACTTC
CASSRTGNVEETQYF
>TRBJ1-1|-|-|TRBV11-2
TGTGCCAGCAGCTTAGGCCCTTTAGGTGGAGACACTGAAGCTTTCTTT
CASSLGPLGGDTEAFF
>TRBJ1-4|-|-|TRBV7-8
TGTGCCAGCAGTATACAGGAAAATGAAAAACTGTTTTTT
CASSIQENEKLFF
>TRBJ2-3|TRBD2|-|TRBV7-2
TGTGCCAGCAGCTTAGGGGGGGGTCTAGGCACAGATACGCAGTATTTT
CASSLGGGLGTDTQYF
>TRBJ1-3|TRBD1|few|TRBV6-5
TGTGCCAGCAGCCGAGGGACAGGTGTTGGAAACACCATATATTTT
CASSRGTGVGNTIYF
>TRBJ2-1|TRBD2|few|TRBV28
TGTGCCAGCAGTTGGGTTAGCGGGGGCTCCTACAATGAGCAGTTCTTC
CASSWVSGGSYNEQFF
>TRBJ2-4|TRBD2|-|TRBV5-1
TGCGCCAGCAGCCGTAGCGGGACTAAAGAAAACATTCAGTACTTC
CASSRSGTKENIQYF
>TRBJ2-5|TRBD1|-|TRBV9
TGTGCCAGCACCCTGACAGGGGGCTTCGAGACCCAGTACTTC
CASTLTGGFETQYF
>TRBJ1-5|-|-|TRBV4-1
TGCGCCAGCAGCCAAGATGTCCCCGTCAGTGTATCAAATAGCAATCAGCCCCAGCATTTT
CASSQDVPVSVSNSNQPQHF